The entry below gives a single T cell receptor (beta chain) sequence along with its context. Its antigen is unidentified. Per germline, CDR1 MNHNS and CDR2 SASEGT. This CDR3 is built from 16 residues. V was trimmed by 3 bases and J by 0 bases, leaving 11 bases between them. The data were taken from a study of radiotherapy plus CTLA-4 blockade in lung cancer. Notes on the study in general: Blood saw expansion of tumor-derived TCR clones after radiotherapy plus ipilimumab. Interferon-beta, together with early blood T cell clone dynamics, reportedly best predicted response.

The data were produced by immunoSEQ multiplex PCR, yet TCRdb's version contains in-frame clones alone and is incomplete. The profile shows roughly 44,000 clones, approximately 76% of them singletons. Treatment of patients with chemo-refractory metastatic non-small-cell lung cancer consisted of focal radiation plus CTLA-4 blockade with ipilimumab. Specimen: peripheral blood, collected from a patient treated with radiotherapy plus ipilimumab. The rearrangement links TRBV6-1 to TRBJ1-4, with D perhaps TRBD1 (6 bases). The TCR was taken from a human donor with non-small cell lung cancer who had stable disease on radiotherapy plus ipilimumab. CDR3: CASSDRGGATNEKLFF. Here the CDR3 DNA reads TGTGCCAGCAGTGATAGGGGGGGGGCAACTAATGAAAAACTGTTTTTT.